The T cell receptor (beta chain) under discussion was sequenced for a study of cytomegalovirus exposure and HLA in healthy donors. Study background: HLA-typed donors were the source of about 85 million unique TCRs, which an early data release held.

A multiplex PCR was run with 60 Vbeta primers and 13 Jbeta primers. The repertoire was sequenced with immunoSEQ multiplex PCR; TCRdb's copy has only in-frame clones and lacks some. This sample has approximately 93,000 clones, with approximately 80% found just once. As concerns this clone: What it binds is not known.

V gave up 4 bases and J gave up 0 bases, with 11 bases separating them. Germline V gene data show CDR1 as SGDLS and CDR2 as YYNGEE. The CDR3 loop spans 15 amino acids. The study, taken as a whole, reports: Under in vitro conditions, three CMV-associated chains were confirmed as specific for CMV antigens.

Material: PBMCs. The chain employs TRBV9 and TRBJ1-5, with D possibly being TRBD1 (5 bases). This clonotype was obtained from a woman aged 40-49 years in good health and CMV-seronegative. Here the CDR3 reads CASSQGSYSNQPQHF. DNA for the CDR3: TGTGCCAGCAGCCAGGGAAGTTATAGCAATCAGCCCCAGCATTTT.